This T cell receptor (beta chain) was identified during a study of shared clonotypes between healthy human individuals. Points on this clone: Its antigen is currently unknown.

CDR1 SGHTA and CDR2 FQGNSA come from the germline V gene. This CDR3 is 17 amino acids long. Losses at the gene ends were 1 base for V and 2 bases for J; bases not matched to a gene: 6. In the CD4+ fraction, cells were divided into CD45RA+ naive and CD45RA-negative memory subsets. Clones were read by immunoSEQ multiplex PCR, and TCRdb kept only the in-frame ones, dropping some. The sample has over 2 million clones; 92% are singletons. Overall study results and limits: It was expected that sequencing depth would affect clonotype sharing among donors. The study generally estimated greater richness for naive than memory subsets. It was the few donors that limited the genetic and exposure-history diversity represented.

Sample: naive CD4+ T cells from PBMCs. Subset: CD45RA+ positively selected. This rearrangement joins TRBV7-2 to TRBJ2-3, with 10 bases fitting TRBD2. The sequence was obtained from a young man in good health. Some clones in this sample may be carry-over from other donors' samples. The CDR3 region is CASSLVRLAGATDTQYF. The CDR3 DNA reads TGTGCCAGCAGCTTAGTAAGGCTAGCGGGAGCCACAGATACGCAGTATTTT.